The next 22 T cell receptor beta chains were all read from a single sample in a study of blood T cell repertoires in COVID-19. Sequencing used immunoSEQ multiplex PCR; TCRdb keeps in-frame clones, though not all of them. The sample has about 75,000 clones; roughly 87% are singletons. The sample consisted of peripheral blood. Source of these receptors: a woman between 45 and 65 years old with acute or convalescent COVID-19.

The V and J genes are TRBV7-2 and TRBJ2-2, with D maybe TRBD2 (5 bases). V lost 2 bases and J lost 4, with 8 bases in between. The germline V gene encodes CDR1 SGHTA and CDR2 FQGNSA. CDR3 length: 14 residues. The chain's CDR3 is CASSLQRATGELFF. CDR3 coding DNA: TGTGCCAGCAGCTTACAGAGGGCCACCGGGGAGCTGTTTTTT. The full variable domain, rest sourced from reference TRBV7-2 and TRBJ2-2, is GAGVSQSPSNKVTEKGKDVELRCDPISGHTALYWYRQSLGQGLEFLIYFQGNSAPDKSGLPSDRFSAERTGGSVSTLTIQRTQQEDSAVYLCASSLQRATGELFFGEGSRLTVL.

V is TRBV5-5 and J is TRBJ1-2; 8 bases align to TRBD1. Per germline, CDR1 SGHKS and CDR2 YYEKEE (reference sequence). The length of the CDR3 is 17 residues. Trimming at V came to 4 bases and at J to 3 bases, leaving 14 bases not matched to a gene. CDR3 nucleotides: TGTGCCAGCAGCCATCGCCAACCGGACAGGGCCTACTATGGCTACACCTTC. This translates into CASSHRQPDRAYYGYTF.

This chain connects TRBV4-2 to TRBJ2-1, with 8 bases lining up with TRBD1. CDR3 length: 17 residues. The germline gives CDR1 LGHNA, CDR2 YNFKEQ. Unmatched junction bases numbered 16, after V lost 4 bases and J lost 8 bases. Written as DNA, the CDR3 is TGTGCCAGCAGCCTCCCGACAGGGGAGGATGCTAGGGATGAGCAGTTCTTC. It codes for CASSLPTGEDARDEQFF.

For the CDR3, the DNA is TGTGCCAGCAGCCGGGTAGGGGATAATTCACCCCTCCACTTT. Translated, it gives CASSRVGDNSPLHF. This chain uses TRBV7-9 with TRBJ1-6; D perhaps matches TRBD1 (5 bases). The CDR3 consists of 14 residues. Between the trimmed V and J ends, which lost 5 bases and 5 bases, there was a span of 10 bases. From germline, CDR1 is SEHNR and CDR2 FQNEAQ (reference sequence).

CDR3 loop: CAISGGPGLSRGYTF. CDR3 DNA sequence: TGTGCCATCAGTGGCGGGCCGGGACTCTCTCGGGGCTACACCTTC. V is TRBV10-3 and J is TRBJ1-2; weak D call: TRBD1 (5 bases). V was clipped by 4 bases and J by 8 bases, with 20 bases between them. The CDR3 totals 15 residues. Germline V lookup: CDR1 ENHRY, CDR2 SYGVKD.

CDR3 amino acids: CAWRITQGIAEAFF. As DNA, the CDR3 is TGTGCCTGGAGGATTACCCAGGGGATTGCTGAAGCTTTCTTT. The rearrangement uses TRBV30 and TRBJ1-1; tentative D call: TRBD1 (6 bases). The V gene lost 3 bases and the J gene lost 6 bases, with 17 bases spanning the gap. Germline V gives CDR1 GTSNPN, CDR2 SVGIG (reference sequence). The CDR3 runs to 14 residues.

The chain carries TRBV7-8 and TRBJ1-6; D is perhaps TRBD1 (6 bases). The CDR3 runs to 15 residues. CDR1 SGHVS and CDR2 FQNEAQ come from the germline V gene. V gave up 5 bases and J gave up 7 bases, with 15 bases separating them. CDR3 sequence: CASSRGGGGNSPLHF. The CDR3 bases are TGTGCCAGCAGCCGTGGTGGGGGCGGGAATTCACCCCTCCACTTT.

The gene calls are TRBV4-3 and TRBJ2-2; perhaps TRBD2 as D (6 bases). Trimming pared 1 base from V and 5 bases from J, leaving 11 bases between. The CDR3 is made up of 15 amino acids. CDR1 is LGHNA, CDR2 YSLEER, per germline. The CDR3 loop is CASSQGPAGTGELFF. In nucleotides, the CDR3 is TGCGCCAGCAGCCAAGGCCCGGCGGGAACCGGGGAGCTGTTTTTT.

DNA of the CDR3: TGTGCCAGCAGCAACGACAGGGGTGAGGCCAAAAACATTCAGTACTTC. Its protein product is CASSNDRGEAKNIQYF. The chain recombines TRBV21-1 with TRBJ2-4; the table's TRBD1 call for D was not verified on the DNA. TRBV21-1 is annotated as a pseudogene. This CDR3 has 16 amino acids.

V and J are TRBV3-1 (or the pseudogene TRBV3-2) and TRBJ1-6; maybe TRBD1 (6 bases). The CDR3 sequence is 15 residues long. V was clipped by 4 bases and J by 9 bases, with 16 bases between them. Germline CDR1 and CDR2: LGHDT and YNNKEL (reference sequence). In DNA form, the CDR3 reads TGTGCCAGCAGCCTCACAGGGACGGCAGTTTCACCCCTCCACTTT. Amino acids: CASSLTGTAVSPLHF.

The chain recombines TRBV4-3 with TRBJ2-7; 9 bases are a match to TRBD1. CDR3 length: 13 amino acids. J gave up 5 bases and V 4 bases, and 3 bases lay outside the gene matches. Germline V gene data show CDR1 as LGHNA and CDR2 as YSLEER. CDR3 amino acids: CASSPGTGNEQYF. Written as DNA, the CDR3 is TGCGCCAGCAGCCCTGGGACAGGGAACGAGCAGTACTTC.

The J gene is TRBJ1-3, the V gene TRBV25-1; D not resolved. CDR1 MGHDK and CDR2 SYGVNS come from the germline V gene. The CDR3 extends over 12 amino acids. Trimming left V 9 bases short and J 1 base short, with 7 bases between. CDR3 region: CASHSSGNTIYF. The CDR3 bases are TGTGCCAGTCATTCATCTGGAAACACCATATATTTT.

This clone was seen only once. The gene calls are TRBV6-5 and TRBJ2-7; D uncertain. CDR3 length: 10 residues. Germline CDR1 and CDR2: MNHEY and SVGAGI. Trimming pared 8 bases from V and 4 bases from J, leaving 6 bases between. CDR3 DNA: TGTGCCAGCGGTCGGTACGAGCAGTACTTC. This encodes CASGRYEQYF.

The chain links TRBV2 to TRBJ2-3, with 11 positions matching TRBD1. The germline V gene has CDR1 SNHLY and CDR2 FYNNEI. This CDR3 has 15 residues. Unmatched junction bases numbered 10, after V lost 8 bases and J lost 6 bases. The CDR3 spells CASQRTGGSTDTQYF. For the CDR3, the DNA is TGTGCCAGCCAACGGACAGGGGGCTCCACGGATACGCAGTATTTT.

The CDR3, as DNA: TGTGCCAGCAGCGGGACAGGGGGCGAGCAGTACTTC. Translating gives CASSGTGGEQYF. The chain recombines TRBV9 with TRBJ2-7; 10 bases are shared with TRBD1. The V and J ends lost 3 bases and 6 bases, in that order; junction bases with no gene match: 0. The CDR3 spans 12 residues. From germline, CDR1 is SGDLS and CDR2 YYNGEE.

This chain joins TRBV5-6 and TRBJ1-5; 8 bases map to TRBD1. Germline V gene lookup returns CDR1 SGHDT and CDR2 YYEEEE. This CDR3 spans 14 amino acids. Trimming at V came to 2 bases and at J to 4 bases, leaving 2 bases not matched to a gene. The CDR3 loop is CASSFGQGNQPQHF. CDR3 coding DNA: TGTGCCAGCAGCTTCGGACAGGGAAATCAGCCCCAGCATTTT.

V usage is TRBV6-5 and J usage is TRBJ1-6; tentatively, D is TRBD1 (5 bases). Between the trimmed V and J ends, which lost 2 bases and 2 bases, there was a span of 7 bases. This CDR3 comprises 15 residues. Germline lookup yields CDR1 MNHEY and CDR2 SVGAGI. The CDR3 sequence: CASSYRGTYNSPLHF. DNA of the CDR3: TGTGCCAGCAGTTACAGGGGTACCTATAATTCACCCCTCCACTTT.

V is TRBV30 and J is TRBJ2-3; TRBD2 matches at 9 bases. The CDR3 sequence is 13 residues long. After removal of 4 bases from V and 4 bases from J, the junction contained 3 bases not matched to a gene. Germline CDR1 reads GTSNPN; CDR2 reads SVGIG (reference sequence). The CDR3 DNA is TGTGCCTGGACTAGCGGGACTCCAGATACGCAGTATTTT. This translates into CAWTSGTPDTQYF.

V is TRBV11-2 and J is TRBJ2-7; 7 bases are a match to TRBD2. The CDR3 totals 19 residues. Germline values: CDR1 SGHAT, CDR2 FQNNGV. V shed 5 bases and J 0 bases; nucleotides not matched to a gene: 19. This chain's CDR3 is CASSTDVGTTSFLSYEQYF. CDR3 sequence (DNA): TGTGCCAGCAGCACAGATGTCGGGACTACCAGTTTCCTCTCCTACGAGCAGTACTTC.

The gene calls are TRBV5-1 and TRBJ1-1; TRBD1 agrees at 9 bases. The CDR3 covers 15 residues. Unmatched junction bases numbered 2, after V lost 2 bases and J lost 0 bases. Germline CDR1 is SGHRS and CDR2 is YFSETQ. The CDR3 coding sequence is TGCGCCAGCAGCTTTGACAGGGGGATGAACACTGAAGCTTTCTTT. Protein product: CASSFDRGMNTEAFF. Variable domain in full (rest from reference TRBV5-1 and TRBJ1-1): KAGVTQTPRYLIKTRGQQVTLSCSPISGHRSVSWYQQTPGQGLQFLFEYFSETQRNKGNFPGRFSGRQFSNSRSEMNVSTLELGDSALYLCASSFDRGMNTEAFFGQGTRLTVV.

This clone was picked up one time. The rearrangement joins TRBV27 to TRBJ2-3; 13 bases match TRBD2. With V trimmed by 8 bases and J by 9 bases, 2 bases remained unmatched. Looked up from germline, CDR1 is MNHEY and CDR2 is SMNVEV (reference sequence). There are 12 residues in the CDR3. CDR3 bases: TGTGCCAGCGGACTAGCGGGAGACACGCAGTATTTT. Amino acid sequence: CASGLAGDTQYF.

Here the CDR3 DNA reads TGCGCCAGCAGCTATGGGCGTGCTGGAAACACCATATATTTT. As protein: CASSYGRAGNTIYF. V usage is TRBV5-1 and J usage is TRBJ1-3; D gene ambiguous. V was shortened by 3 bases and J by 2 bases, with 9 bases between the two germline ends. Germline V gene data show CDR1 as SGHRS and CDR2 as YFSETQ. The length of the CDR3 is 14 residues.